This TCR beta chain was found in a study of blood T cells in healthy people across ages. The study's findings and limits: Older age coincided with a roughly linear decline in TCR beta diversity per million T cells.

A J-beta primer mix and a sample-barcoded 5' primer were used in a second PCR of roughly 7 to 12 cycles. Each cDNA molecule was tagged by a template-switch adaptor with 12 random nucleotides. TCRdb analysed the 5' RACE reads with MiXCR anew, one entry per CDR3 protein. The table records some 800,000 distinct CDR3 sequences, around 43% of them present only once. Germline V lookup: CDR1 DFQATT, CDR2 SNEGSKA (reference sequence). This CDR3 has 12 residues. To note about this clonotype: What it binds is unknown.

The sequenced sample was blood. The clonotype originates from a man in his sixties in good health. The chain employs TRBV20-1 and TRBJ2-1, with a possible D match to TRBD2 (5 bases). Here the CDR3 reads CSKSGDYNEQFF. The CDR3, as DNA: TGCTCAAAATCCGGGGACTACAATGAGCAGTTCTTC.